These 23 T cell receptor beta chains share one sample of origin, sequenced in a study of chemoradiotherapy in HPV16-positive cancers. Measured with immunoSEQ multiplex PCR; TCRdb has only the in-frame clones, and not every one. Of under 35,000 clones in the sample, 70% to 90% are singletons; the top ten hold about 5.1%. The material sequenced was blood, taken from a patient who underwent chemoradiotherapy. The receptors originated from a human donor with HPV-associated anogenital cancer.

The chain joins TRBV29-1 to TRBJ2-5, with 10 bases that match TRBD2. V lost 4 bases, J lost 5 bases, and 7 bases stayed unmatched. Per germline, CDR1 SQVTM and CDR2 ANQGSEA. The CDR3 length is 14 residues. The CDR3 protein is CSVGGTSVAETQYF. The CDR3, as DNA: TGCAGCGTTGGTGGGACTAGCGTCGCTGAGACCCAGTACTTC.

This chain joins TRBV5-4 and TRBJ2-3; D is perhaps TRBD2 (6 bases). Germline V CDR1 and CDR2: SGHNT, YYREEE (reference sequence). This CDR3 has 18 amino acids. V lost 0 bases and J 3 bases, leaving 20 bases between the germline ends. In nucleotides, the CDR3 is TGTGCCAGCAGCTTGGTCCTAGCGCAAACGTTGGGGACAGATACGCAGTATTTT. Its protein is CASSLVLAQTLGTDTQYF.

V gene TRBV13 combines with J gene TRBJ2-7; D could derive from TRBD1 or TRBD2 (5 bases each). The germline gives CDR1 PRHDT, CDR2 FYEKMQ (reference sequence). V shed 1 base and J shed 5 bases, with 9 bases lying between them. This CDR3 contains 13 residues. In DNA, the CDR3 is TGTGCCAGCAGCTTAGAAAGGGACGACGAGCAGTACTTC. Translation gives CASSLERDDEQYF. The full variable domain, in which reference TRBV13 and TRBJ2-7 provide the parts outside the CDR3, is AAGVIQSPRHLIKEKRETATLKCYPIPRHDTVYWYQQGPGQDPQFLISFYEKMQSDKGSIPDRFSAQQFSDYHSELNMSSLELGDSALYFCASSLERDDEQYFGPGTRLTVT.

V gene TRBV15 combines with J gene TRBJ2-7; 11 bases agree with TRBD1. The CDR3 covers 18 residues. V lost 2 bases and J lost 3; bases outside the gene matches: 12. Germline V gives CDR1 LNHNV, CDR2 YYDKDF (reference sequence). The DNA for the CDR3 is TGTGCCACCAGCAGAACTTCCGCCCGGACAGGGGGCATCTACGAGCAGTACTTC. It specifies CATSRTSARTGGIYEQYF.

This chain joins TRBV7-8 and TRBJ2-7; TRBD1 agrees at 7 bases. The CDR3 covers 14 residues. Germline V CDR1 and CDR2: SGHVS, FQNEAQ. The junction had 6 bases not matched to a gene; V was cut back by 5 bases and J by 2 bases. DNA for the CDR3: TGTGCCAGCAGCGCGACAGGGCCGACCTACGAGCAGTACTTC. Protein product: CASSATGPTYEQYF.

CDR3 loop: CASSSPGQSSNTEAFF. The CDR3 DNA reads TGTGCCAGCAGTTCCCCAGGACAGAGCTCGAACACTGAAGCTTTCTTT. The V and J genes are TRBV28 and TRBJ1-1; D possibly corresponds to TRBD1 (6 bases). Trimming shortened V by 4 bases and J by 1 base, and 16 bases separated the two germline ends. CDR1 and CDR2 from the germline V gene are MDHEN and SYDVKM. This CDR3 spans 16 amino acids.

The chain links TRBV18 to TRBJ2-1; no firm D call. Germline values: CDR1 KGHSH, CDR2 LQKENI. This CDR3 contains 13 residues. V lost 1 base and J lost 3, with 4 bases in between. CDR3 residues: CASSPLDYNEQFF. CDR3 DNA: TGTGCCAGCTCACCACTTGACTACAATGAGCAGTTCTTC.

The rearrangement links TRBV5-4 to TRBJ1-2, with 10 bases identical to TRBD1. CDR1 and CDR2 (germline): SGHNT, YYREEE (reference sequence). The CDR3 spans 16 residues. Germline trimming cut 0 bases from V and 0 bases from J; bases unmatched to any gene: 2. CDR3: CASSLGQGAANYGYTF. CDR3 nucleotide sequence: TGTGCCAGCAGCTTGGGACAGGGGGCAGCTAACTATGGCTACACCTTC.

The chain couples TRBV7-9 to TRBJ2-1, with TRBD2 matching over 9 bases. The CDR3 length is 15 residues. V dropped 0 bases and J dropped 5; count of bases not matched to a gene: 2. Germline CDR1 SEHNR, CDR2 FQNEAQ (reference sequence). CDR3 DNA: TGTGCCAGCAGCTTAGCACTAGCGGGCAACAATGAGCAGTTCTTC. Translated: CASSLALAGNNEQFF. Filled out from reference TRBV7-9 and TRBJ2-1, the complete variable domain reads DTGVSQNPRHKITKRGQNVTFRCDPISEHNRLYWYRQTLGQGPEFLTYFQNEAQLEKSRLLSDRFSAERPKGSFSTLEIQRTEQGDSAMYLCASSLALAGNNEQFFGPGTRLTVL.

The J gene is TRBJ2-5, the V gene TRBV5-4, with TRBD1 identical over 7 bases. Losses at the gene ends were 3 bases for V and 2 bases for J; bases not matched to a gene: 7. The CDR3 spans 15 residues. From germline, CDR1 is SGHNT and CDR2 YYREEE (reference sequence). CDR3 sequence: CASSSVDRRQETQYF. The CDR3 nucleotides are TGTGCCAGCAGCTCAGTGGACAGGCGACAAGAGACCCAGTACTTC.

The gene calls are TRBV27 and TRBJ2-7, with D hard to call. V shed 3 bases and J shed 0 bases, with 9 bases lying between them. Germline CDR1 and CDR2: MNHEY and SMNVEV (reference sequence). The CDR3 covers 14 residues. Written as DNA, the CDR3 is TGTGCCAGCAGTTTGGTCGCGGTCTCCTACGAGCAGTACTTC. This sequence encodes CASSLVAVSYEQYF.

The V and J genes are TRBV19 and TRBJ2-4; no clear D gene. CDR3 length equals 14 residues. V lost 7 bases, J lost 1 base, and 11 bases lay in between. The germline V gene has CDR1 LNHDA and CDR2 SQIVND (reference sequence). DNA for the CDR3: TGTGCCAGTATGAGCGTTGGGGCCAAAAACATTCAGTACTTC. This gives the protein CASMSVGAKNIQYF.

This rearrangement joins TRBV5-1 to TRBJ1-5; D is unresolved. The CDR3 length is 16 residues. The ends were cut back, 0 bases at V and 6 bases at J, with 16 bases in the middle. Germline CDR1 is SGHRS and CDR2 is YFSETQ. CDR3 protein: CASSLDPIGVGQPQHF. The CDR3 bases are TGCGCCAGCAGCTTGGACCCTATCGGGGTAGGTCAGCCCCAGCATTTT.

This chain uses TRBV27 with TRBJ2-1, with D possibly called TRBD1 or TRBD2 (5 bases each). CDR3 length: 13 amino acids. Trimming shortened V by 6 bases and J by 3 bases, and 9 bases separated the two germline ends. Per the germline V gene, CDR1 is MNHEY and CDR2 is SMNVEV (reference sequence). The CDR3 DNA reads as TGTGCCAGCAGGGGACGGAACTACAATGAGCAGTTCTTC. This gives the protein CASRGRNYNEQFF.

With respect to this clone: Other DNA sequences in this sample translate to the same CDR3. The chain joins TRBV7-2 to TRBJ1-3; no clear D gene. Germline-derived CDR1 and CDR2 are SGHTA and FQGNSA. The CDR3 is made up of 15 amino acids. Trimming cost V 1 base and J 2 bases, with 9 bases left between them. CDR3 in DNA: TGTGCCAGCAGCTTAGACAGTAGGACTGGAAACACCATATATTTT. It is translated as CASSLDSRTGNTIYF. Complete variable domain (other parts from reference TRBV7-2 and TRBJ1-3): GAGVSQSPSNKVTEKGKDVELRCDPISGHTALYWYRQSLGQGLEFLIYFQGNSAPDKSGLPSDRFSAERTGGSVSTLTIQRTQQEDSAVYLCASSLDSRTGNTIYFGEGSWLTVV.

V gene TRBV6-1 combines with J gene TRBJ2-3, with unresolved D. Trimming took off 6 bases at V and 3 bases at J, with 10 bases between the two ends. The length of the CDR3 is 13 residues. The V gene's germline CDR1 is MNHNS and CDR2 SASEGT. CDR3 region: CASSFWRTDTQYF. The DNA of the CDR3 is TGTGCCAGCAGCTTCTGGAGAACAGATACGCAGTATTTT.

The V gene is TRBV5-8, the J gene TRBJ1-1; 9 positions match TRBD1. Per the germline V gene, CDR1 is SGHTS and CDR2 is YDEGEE. The CDR3 is 15 amino acids. With V trimmed by 3 bases and J by 4 bases, 7 bases remained unmatched. In nucleotides, the CDR3 is TGTGCCAGCAGCTCCGGACAGGGGAGAAGCACTGAAGCTTTCTTT. The encoded protein is CASSSGQGRSTEAFF.

The chain combines TRBV5-1 with TRBJ2-7; 9 bases line up with TRBD1. The CDR3 covers 14 residues. Per the germline V gene, CDR1 is SGHRS and CDR2 is YFSETQ. Trimming cost V 5 bases and J 2 bases; bases outside gene matches: 5. The CDR3 bases are TGCGCCAGCAGGGATGGGACAGGGCCCTACGAGCAGTACTTC. It translates to CASRDGTGPYEQYF. Full variable domain (outside the CDR3, taken from reference TRBV5-1 and TRBJ2-7): KAGVTQTPRYLIKTRGQQVTLSCSPISGHRSVSWYQQTPGQGLQFLFEYFSETQRNKGNFPGRFSGRQFSNSRSEMNVSTLELGDSALYLCASRDGTGPYEQYFGPGTRLTVT.

This chain connects TRBV18 to TRBJ2-5; 8 bases align to TRBD1. J lost 2 bases, V lost 3 bases, and 5 bases had no gene match. From germline, CDR1 is KGHSH and CDR2 LQKENI. The CDR3 spans 15 residues. This CDR3 is CASSPQTGAQETQYF. As DNA, the CDR3 is TGTGCCAGCTCACCTCAGACAGGGGCGCAAGAGACCCAGTACTTC.

The chain joins TRBV6-6 to TRBJ2-1, with 14 bases that match TRBD2. The germline V gene has CDR1 MNHNY and CDR2 SVGAGI (reference sequence). V gave up 5 bases and J gave up 1 base; unmatched junction bases: 1. The CDR3 sequence is 16 residues long. The CDR3: CASSRTSGRSYNEQFF. The CDR3 nucleotides are TGTGCCAGCAGTCGGACTAGCGGGAGGTCCTACAATGAGCAGTTCTTC.

V usage is TRBV19 and J usage is TRBJ2-1; tentatively, D is TRBD2 (6 bases). Per germline, CDR1 LNHDA and CDR2 SQIVND (reference sequence). The CDR3 sequence is 15 residues long. With 5 bases removed from V and 7 bases from J, the gap between germline ends came to 18 bases. CDR3 sequence (DNA): TGTGCCAGTAGTGCGGGGAGTGTTGGGGGTAATGAGCAGTTCTTC. Its protein product is CASSAGSVGGNEQFF.

This chain joins TRBV10-3 and TRBJ1-5, with a weak D call TRBD1 (5 bases). CDR1 and CDR2 (germline): ENHRY, SYGVKD. There are 15 residues in the CDR3. V lost 3 bases to trimming and J lost 2 bases, with 11 bases between them. CDR3 sequence reads: CAISEGREGNQPQHF. DNA of the CDR3: TGTGCCATCAGTGAAGGCAGGGAAGGCAATCAGCCCCAGCATTTT.

The V and J genes are TRBV19 and TRBJ1-1, with TRBD1 as a possible D gene (5 bases). The V end was cut by 10 bases, the J end by 1 base, with 22 bases between. This CDR3 is built from 16 residues. Germline-derived CDR1 and CDR2 are LNHDA and SQIVND (reference sequence). CDR3 sequence (DNA): TGTGCCACCAAAAAAGGGGTCGGGTCCGCGAACACTGAAGCTTTCTTT. The encoded protein is CATKKGVGSANTEAFF.